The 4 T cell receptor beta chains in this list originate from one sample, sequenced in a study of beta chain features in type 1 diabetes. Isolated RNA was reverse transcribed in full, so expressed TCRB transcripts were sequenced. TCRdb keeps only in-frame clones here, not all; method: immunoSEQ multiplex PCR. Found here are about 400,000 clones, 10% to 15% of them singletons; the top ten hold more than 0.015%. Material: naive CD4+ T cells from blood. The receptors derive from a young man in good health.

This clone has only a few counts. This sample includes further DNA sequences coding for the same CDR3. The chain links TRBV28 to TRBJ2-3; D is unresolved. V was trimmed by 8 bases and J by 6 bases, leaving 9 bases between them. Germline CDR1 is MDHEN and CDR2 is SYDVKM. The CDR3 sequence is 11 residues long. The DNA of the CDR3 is TGTGCCAGCTCTCCGCGGGATACGCAGTATTTT. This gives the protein CASSPRDTQYF. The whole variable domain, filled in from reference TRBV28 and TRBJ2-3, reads DVKVTQSSRYLVKRTGEKVFLECVQDMDHENMFWYRQDPGLGLRLIYFSYDVKMKEKGDIPEGYSVSREKKERFSLILESASTNQTSMYLCASSPRDTQYFGPGTRLTVL.

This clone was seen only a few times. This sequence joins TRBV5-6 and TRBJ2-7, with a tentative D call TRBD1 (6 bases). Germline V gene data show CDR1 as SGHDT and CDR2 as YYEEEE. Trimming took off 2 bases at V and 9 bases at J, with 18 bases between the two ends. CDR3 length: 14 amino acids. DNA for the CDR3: TGTGCCAGCAGCTTTTCGCTCGGACAGATCAGGCAGTACTTC. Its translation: CASSFSLGQIRQYF.

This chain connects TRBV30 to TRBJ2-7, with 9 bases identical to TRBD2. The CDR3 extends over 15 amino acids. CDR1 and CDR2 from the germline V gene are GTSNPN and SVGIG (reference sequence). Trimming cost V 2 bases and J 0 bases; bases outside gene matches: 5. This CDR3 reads CAWSLAGTPSYEQYF. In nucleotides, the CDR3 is TGTGCCTGGAGTCTAGCGGGAACCCCCTCCTACGAGCAGTACTTC.

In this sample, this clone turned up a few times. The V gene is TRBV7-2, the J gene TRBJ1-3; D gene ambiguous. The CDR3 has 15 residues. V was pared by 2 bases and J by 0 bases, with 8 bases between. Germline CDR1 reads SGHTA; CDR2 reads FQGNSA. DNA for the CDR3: TGTGCCAGCAGCTTACAGGTTTACTCTGGAAACACCATATATTTT. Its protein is CASSLQVYSGNTIYF. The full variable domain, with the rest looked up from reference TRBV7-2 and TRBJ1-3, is GAGVSQSPSNKVTEKGKDVELRCDPISGHTALYWYRQSLGQGLEFLIYFQGNSAPDKSGLPSDRFSAERTGGSVSTLTIQRTQQEDSAVYLCASSLQVYSGNTIYFGEGSWLTVV.